The clone carrying this TCR beta chain was counted at least ten times. Preparation of the TCRbeta library involved a method that used unique molecular identifiers. TCRdb reanalysed the PCR reads using MiXCR and keeps one entry per CDR3 protein. The sample yields 400,000 to 500,000 distinct CDR3 sequences, under 13% seen once. This sample is part of a study of T-cell reconstitution after alpha-beta-depleted transplantation in children. Germline V gives CDR1 SGHTA, CDR2 FQGTGA. This CDR3 is built from 13 residues. Between the trimmed V and J ends, which lost 5 bases and 10 bases, there was a span of 15 bases.

The chain recombines TRBV7-3 with TRBJ2-1; the D call may be TRBD1 or TRBD2 (5 bases each). This clonotype originated in a human donor who donated a stem cell graft to a child with acute myeloid leukemia. The specimen comprised PBMCs from the stem cell graft donor, sampled from the stem cell graft. CDR3 in amino acids: CASSQAQGREQFF. The CDR3 nucleotides read TGTGCCAGCAGCCAAGCCCAGGGACGGGAGCAGTTCTTC.